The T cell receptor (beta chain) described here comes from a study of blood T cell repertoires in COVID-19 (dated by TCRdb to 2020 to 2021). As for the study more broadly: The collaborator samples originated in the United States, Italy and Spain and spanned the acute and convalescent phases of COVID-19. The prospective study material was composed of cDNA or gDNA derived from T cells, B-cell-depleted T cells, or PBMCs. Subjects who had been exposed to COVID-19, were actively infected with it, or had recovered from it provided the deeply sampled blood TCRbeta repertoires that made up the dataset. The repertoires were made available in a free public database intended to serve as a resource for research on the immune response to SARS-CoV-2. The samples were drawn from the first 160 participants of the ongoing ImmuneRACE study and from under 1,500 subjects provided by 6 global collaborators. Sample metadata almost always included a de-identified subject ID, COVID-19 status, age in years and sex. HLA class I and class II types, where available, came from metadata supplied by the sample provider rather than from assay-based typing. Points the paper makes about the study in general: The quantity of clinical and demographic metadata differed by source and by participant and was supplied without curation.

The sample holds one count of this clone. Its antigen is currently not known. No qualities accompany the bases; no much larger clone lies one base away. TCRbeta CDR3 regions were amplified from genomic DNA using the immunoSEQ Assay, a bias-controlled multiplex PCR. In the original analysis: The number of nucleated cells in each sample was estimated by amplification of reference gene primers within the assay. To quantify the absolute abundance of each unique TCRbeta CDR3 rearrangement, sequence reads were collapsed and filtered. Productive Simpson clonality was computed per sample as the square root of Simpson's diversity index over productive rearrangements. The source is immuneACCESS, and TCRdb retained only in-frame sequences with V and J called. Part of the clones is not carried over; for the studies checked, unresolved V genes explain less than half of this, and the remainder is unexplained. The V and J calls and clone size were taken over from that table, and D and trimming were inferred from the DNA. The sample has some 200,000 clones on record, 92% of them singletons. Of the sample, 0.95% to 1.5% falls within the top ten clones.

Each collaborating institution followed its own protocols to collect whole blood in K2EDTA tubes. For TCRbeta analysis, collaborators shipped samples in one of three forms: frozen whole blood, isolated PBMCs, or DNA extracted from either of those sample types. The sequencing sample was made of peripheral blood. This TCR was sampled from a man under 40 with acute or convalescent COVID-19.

The CDR3 here reads CASSEGRTRSNQPQHF. The DNA reads TGTGCCAGCAGTGAAGGCAGGACTAGGAGCAATCAGCCCCAGCATTTT. This receptor chain uses TRBV6-1 and TRBJ1-5; the D gene is not confidently resolved. From its cysteine to its phenylalanine, the CDR3 spans 16 amino acids. Only the CDR3 part of the read is kept: 48 bases, read in frame from the first base. At the junction V is shortened by 1 base and J by 1 base, with 11 bases in between. CDR1 MNHNS and CDR2 SASEGT are derived from the germline V gene.